This T cell receptor (beta chain) was retrieved from a study of shared clonotypes between healthy human individuals. Produced via immunoSEQ multiplex PCR; TCRdb's table is partial and in-frame only. The sample holds approximately 1.1 million clones, roughly 74% seen once. This clonotype originated in a man aged 18 to 30 in good health. Some clones in this sample may be carry-over from other donors' samples. The source material was memory CD4+ T cells from PBMCs. Subset in this sample: CD45RA-negative fraction.

The CDR3 protein is CASSPVSGQRTWGGNQPQHF. Here the CDR3 DNA reads TGTGCCAGCAGTCCCGTCTCGGGACAGCGGACCTGGGGGGGCAATCAGCCCCAGCATTTT. The chain recombines TRBV28 with TRBJ1-5, with 7 bases fitting TRBD1. This CDR3 comprises 20 residues. With V trimmed by 5 bases and J by 2 bases, 21 bases remained unmatched. Germline CDR1 is MDHEN and CDR2 is SYDVKM. The full variable domain, its missing parts supplied by reference TRBV28 and TRBJ1-5, is DVKVTQSSRYLVKRTGEKVFLECVQDMDHENMFWYRQDPGLGLRLIYFSYDVKMKEKGDIPEGYSVSREKKERFSLILESASTNQTSMYLCASSPVSGQRTWGGNQPQHFGDGTRLSIL.